This T cell receptor (beta chain) was retrieved from a study of T cells in Graves' hyperthyroidism and ophthalmopathy. With 5 bases clipped from V and 5 bases from J, the junction kept 10 bases outside the gene matches. In germline, CDR1 is LNHDA, CDR2 SQIVND (reference sequence). CDR3 length: 17 amino acids. It was RNA transcripts that yielded the amplified TCR beta CDR3 regions. The primer set for the first-round RT-PCR of the TCR CDR3 was HTBI. TCRdb reprocessed the multiplex PCR reads with MiXCR, giving one entry per CDR3 protein. This repertoire shows under 400,000 distinct CDR3 sequences, 25% found once; its top ten account for around 67%.

The sequenced sample was blood. This sequence originates from a man aged 45 to 65 with Graves' hyperthyroidism. The V call is TRBV19, the J call TRBJ2-7; 15 nucleotides line up with TRBD2. CDR3 region: CASSLRTSGRAGDEQYF. CDR3 DNA sequence: TGTGCCAGTAGTCTCCGGACTAGCGGGAGGGCCGGGGACGAGCAGTACTTC.